Listed below are T cell receptor beta chains from one sample, sequenced in a study of T cell changes during pregnancy in multiple sclerosis. This table comes from immunoSEQ multiplex PCR, and its TCRdb copy is limited to in-frame clones, with some not included. Of about 57,000 clones detected, around nine tenths appear once; the ten largest clones hold about 1.7%. The sequencing here drew on peripheral blood, taken after pregnancy. Every receptor here comes from a female donor with multiple sclerosis, enrolled in a pregnancy study. CDR3s include the opening cysteine and the closing phenylalanine or tryptophan.

CDR3 | length | J | V
CASNPAGGQETQYF | 14 | TRBJ2-5 | TRBV6-1
CASSSTGTAYNEQFF | 15 | TRBJ2-1 | TRBV13
CAAGRGAGTDTQYF | 14 | TRBJ2-3 | TRBV19
CASSKGLAVETQYF | 14 | TRBJ2-5 | TRBV6-5
CASNEGGWFTEAFF | 14 | TRBJ1-1 | TRBV9
CASSIEGLHNSPLHF | 15 | TRBJ1-6 | TRBV19
CASSLGPSSYNEQFF | 15 | TRBJ2-1 | TRBV7-2
CASSPSGRGQSYGYTF | 16 | TRBJ1-2 | TRBV19
CASAGQTNSPLHF | 13 | TRBJ1-6 | TRBV6-1
CASSSFRGQGSNQPQHF | 17 | TRBJ1-5 | TRBV28
CASSLEAGVSSGANVLTF | 18 | TRBJ2-6 | TRBV11-2
CASTWGGSNYGYTF | 14 | TRBJ1-2 | TRBV2
CASSIGQGVGRGYTF | 15 | TRBJ1-2 | TRBV5-1
CASSTGTGRYEQYF | 14 | - | TRBV5-1
CASGQGSTGELFF | 13 | TRBJ2-2 | TRBV7-9
CASSLGQMVSSYNSPLHF | 18 | TRBJ1-6 | TRBV5-1
CASSPGQGGYEQYF | 14 | TRBJ2-7 | TRBV5-1